This T cell receptor (beta chain) was profiled in a study of blood T cell repertoires in COVID-19. Trimming at V came to 0 bases and at J to 7 bases, leaving 11 bases not matched to a gene. This CDR3 contains 18 residues. In germline, CDR1 is MNHEY, CDR2 SMNVEV (reference sequence). How the authors handled the data: Amplification of reference gene primers was used by the study to estimate nucleated cell counts. Clones were sequenced by immunoSEQ multiplex PCR, and TCRdb holds only the in-frame ones, with some missing. D and trimming were read from the DNA, whereas the V and J calls and clone size are those reported in that table. The data show tens of thousands of clones, over 65% seen once.

The gene calls are TRBV27 and TRBJ2-3; 12 positions match TRBD2. Material for sequencing was peripheral blood. The clonotype originates from a woman aged 55-69 years with acute or convalescent COVID-19. CDR3 coding DNA: TGTGCCAGCAGTTTATCGATCGGACTAGCGGGGAAGCGTAATACGCAGTATTTT. Its protein is CASSLSIGLAGKRNTQYF.